Below are 7 T cell receptor beta chains sequenced from a single sample in a study of shared clonotypes between healthy human individuals. Sequencing was performed with immunoSEQ multiplex PCR; in TCRdb, only in-frame clones are kept and a portion is missing. The table has approximately 2.5 million clones, approximately 92% seen once. Material: naive CD4+ T cells sorted from blood. Subset here: CD45RA+ positively selected. The receptor source for this set is a man younger than 35 in good health.

As DNA, the CDR3 is TGCGCCAGCAGTACAGGAACCTATAATTCACCCCTCCACTTT. Translating gives CASSTGTYNSPLHF. J is TRBJ1-6 and V is TRBV10-1; possible D gene TRBD1, 5 bases. The CDR3 has 14 residues. Germline assignment: CDR1 WNHNN and CDR2 SYGVQD (reference sequence). Deletions cut 5 bases from V and 2 bases from J, with 7 bases between.

The rearrangement joins TRBV5-1 to TRBJ2-3; 8 nucleotides agree with TRBD1. V lost 3 bases, J lost 2 bases, and 5 bases stayed unmatched. From germline, CDR1 is SGHRS and CDR2 YFSETQ. The CDR3 extends over 15 amino acids. The CDR3, as DNA: TGCGCCAGCAGCTCGGGACAGGAGTACACAGATACGCAGTATTTT. Amino acids: CASSSGQEYTDTQYF.

The chain recombines TRBV28 with TRBJ1-1, with D unclear. Germline CDR1 MDHEN, CDR2 SYDVKM. The CDR3 loop spans 16 amino acids. Trimming took off 1 base at V and 5 bases at J, with 17 bases between the two ends. The CDR3 region is CASSLSGLPAGTEAFF. The CDR3 DNA follows: TGTGCCAGCAGTTTATCCGGGCTCCCGGCAGGTACTGAAGCTTTCTTT.

The CDR3 loop is CASSQDFGDNQPQHF. The CDR3 DNA is TGCGCCAGCAGCCAAGACTTCGGTGACAATCAGCCCCAGCATTTT. This chain uses TRBV4-3 with TRBJ1-5, with D uncertain. CDR3 length: 15 residues. The V and J ends lost 0 bases and 3 bases respectively, with 9 bases between them. The germline CDR1 and CDR2 sequences are LGHNA and YSLEER.

This chain uses TRBV6-1 with TRBJ2-3, with D perhaps being TRBD1 or TRBD2 (5 bases each). This CDR3 has 14 amino acids. The germline V gene encodes CDR1 MNHNS and CDR2 SASEGT. The germline V and J ends were trimmed by 5 bases and 6 bases, with 15 bases remaining between them. The CDR3 here is CASSSGALPDTQYF. The CDR3, as DNA: TGTGCCAGCAGTTCCGGGGCCCTGCCGGATACGCAGTATTTT.

The chain uses TRBV2 and TRBJ1-6; maybe TRBD1 (5 bases). From germline, CDR1 is SNHLY and CDR2 FYNNEI. V lost 0 bases and J 10 bases, leaving 13 bases between the germline ends. This CDR3 region has 15 residues. As DNA, the CDR3 is TGTGCCAGCAGTGAAGCAGGGCAGGGTGGCTCACCCCTCCACTTT. The encoded protein is CASSEAGQGGSPLHF.

The chain has TRBV5-6 and TRBJ1-4; TRBD1 matches 9 bases. V lost 4 bases to trimming and J lost 10 bases; unmatched junction nucleotides: 23. The germline V gene has CDR1 SGHDT and CDR2 YYEEEE. The CDR3 has 19 amino acids. CDR3 in amino acids: CASSEWGARTGAPGGKLFF. The CDR3 DNA is TGTGCCAGCAGCGAATGGGGCGCCCGGACAGGGGCACCGGGGGGAAAACTGTTTTTT.